This T cell receptor beta chain was captured by sequencing in a study of shared clonotypes between healthy human individuals. Study-level points and caveats: Only blood was sampled, and tissue TCR repertoires likely differ from blood ones. Memory subsets had estimated richness that was generally smaller than that of naive subsets.

Produced via immunoSEQ multiplex PCR; TCRdb's table is partial and in-frame only. Among some 2,000,000 clones, roughly 94% were seen once, and the ten largest hold 0.13%. Comments on this clone: Its target is not known.

Sequenced material: naive CD4+ T cells sorted from blood. The subset is: CD45RA+ positively selected. The receptor comes from a man aged 18 to 29 in good health.

Here the CDR3 reads CASNYREGSPLHF. The CDR3 region has the DNA TGTGCCAGCAATTACAGGGAGGGATCACCCCTCCACTTT. The chain carries TRBV2 and TRBJ1-6; maybe TRBD1 (6 bases). CDR1 is SNHLY and CDR2 is FYNNEI in the germline V gene. The CDR3 is 13 residues long. Trimming removed 7 bases from V and 10 bases from J, with 14 bases in between.